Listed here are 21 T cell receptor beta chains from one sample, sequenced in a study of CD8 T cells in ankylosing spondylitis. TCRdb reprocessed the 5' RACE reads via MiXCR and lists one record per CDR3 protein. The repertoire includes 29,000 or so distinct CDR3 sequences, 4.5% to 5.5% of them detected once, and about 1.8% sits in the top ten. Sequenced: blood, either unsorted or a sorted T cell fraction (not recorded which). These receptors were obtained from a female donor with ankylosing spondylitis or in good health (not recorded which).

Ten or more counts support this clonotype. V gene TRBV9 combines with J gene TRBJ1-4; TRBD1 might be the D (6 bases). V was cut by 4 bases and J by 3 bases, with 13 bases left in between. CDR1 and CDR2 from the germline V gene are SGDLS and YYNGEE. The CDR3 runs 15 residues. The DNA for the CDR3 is TGTGCCAGCAGCCCAGACAGGCCCCCTAATGAAAAACTGTTTTTT. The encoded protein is CASSPDRPPNEKLFF.

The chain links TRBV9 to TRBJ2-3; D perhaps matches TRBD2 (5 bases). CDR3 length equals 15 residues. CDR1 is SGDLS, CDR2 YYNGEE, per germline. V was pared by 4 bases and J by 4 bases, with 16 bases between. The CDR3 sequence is CASSRAAPAADTQYF. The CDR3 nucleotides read TGTGCCAGCAGCCGAGCGGCCCCCGCGGCAGATACGCAGTATTTT.

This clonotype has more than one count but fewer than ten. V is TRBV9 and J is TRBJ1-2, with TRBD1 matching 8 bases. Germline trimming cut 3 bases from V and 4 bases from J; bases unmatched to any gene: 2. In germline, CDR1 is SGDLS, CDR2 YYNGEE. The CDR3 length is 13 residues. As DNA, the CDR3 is TGTGCCAGCAGCGCAGGGGGCGGCTATGGCTACACCTTC. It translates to CASSAGGGYGYTF.

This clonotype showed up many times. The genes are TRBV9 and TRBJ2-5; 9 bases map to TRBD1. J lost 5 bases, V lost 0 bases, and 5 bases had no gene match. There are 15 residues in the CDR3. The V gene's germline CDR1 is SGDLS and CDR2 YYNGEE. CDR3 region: CASSVDHRGRETQYF. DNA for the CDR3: TGTGCCAGCAGCGTAGACCACAGGGGGCGGGAGACCCAGTACTTC. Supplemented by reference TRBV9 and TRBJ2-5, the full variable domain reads DSGVTQTPKHLITATGQRVTLRCSPRSGDLSVYWYQQSLDQGLQFLIQYYNGEERAKGNILERFSAQQFPDLHSELNLSSLELGDSALYFCASSVDHRGRETQYFGPGTRLLVL.

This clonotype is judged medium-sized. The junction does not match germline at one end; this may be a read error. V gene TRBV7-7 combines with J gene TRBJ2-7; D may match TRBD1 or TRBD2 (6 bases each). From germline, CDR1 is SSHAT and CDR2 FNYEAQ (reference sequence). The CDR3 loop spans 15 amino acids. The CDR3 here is CASSSNAGHRYEQYF. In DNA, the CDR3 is TGTGCTAGCAGTTCGAATGCGGGACACCGCTACGAGCAGTACTTC.

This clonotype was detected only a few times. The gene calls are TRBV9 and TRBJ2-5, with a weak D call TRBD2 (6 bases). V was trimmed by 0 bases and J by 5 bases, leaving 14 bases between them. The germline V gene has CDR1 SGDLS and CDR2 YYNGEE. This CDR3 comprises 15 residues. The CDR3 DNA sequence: TGTGCCAGCAGCGTAGTCGCCGGGAGAATGGAGACCCAGTACTTC. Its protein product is CASSVVAGRMETQYF.

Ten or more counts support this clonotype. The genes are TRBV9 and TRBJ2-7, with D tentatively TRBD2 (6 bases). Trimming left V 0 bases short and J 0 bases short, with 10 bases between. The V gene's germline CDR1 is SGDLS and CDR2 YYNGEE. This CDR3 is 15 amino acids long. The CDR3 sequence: CASSVGDSISYEQYF. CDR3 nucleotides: TGTGCCAGCAGCGTAGGGGACTCGATCTCCTACGAGCAGTACTTC.

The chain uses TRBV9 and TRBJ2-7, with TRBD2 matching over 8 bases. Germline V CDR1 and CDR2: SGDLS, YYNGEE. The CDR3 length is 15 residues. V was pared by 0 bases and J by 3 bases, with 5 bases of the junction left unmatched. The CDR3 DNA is TGTGCCAGCAGCGTAGGGACTAGCCAAGACTACGAGCAGTACTTC. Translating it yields CASSVGTSQDYEQYF.

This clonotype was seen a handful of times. The CDR3 DNA reads TGTGCCAGCAGCGTAGGGGTTAGCGGGGGGCCCTACACCGGGGAGCTGTTTTTT. Its translation is CASSVGVSGGPYTGELFF. The genes are TRBV9 and TRBJ2-2, with 10 positions matching TRBD2. The J segment lost 3 bases and the V segment lost 0 bases, leaving 8 bases of the junction unmatched. The length of the CDR3 is 18 residues. The germline V gene encodes CDR1 SGDLS and CDR2 YYNGEE.

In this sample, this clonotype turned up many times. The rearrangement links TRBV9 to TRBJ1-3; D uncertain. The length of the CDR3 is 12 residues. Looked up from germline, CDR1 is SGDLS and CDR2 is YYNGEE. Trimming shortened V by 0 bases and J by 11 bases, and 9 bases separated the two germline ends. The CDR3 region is CASSVADGAIYF. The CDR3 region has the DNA TGTGCCAGCAGCGTAGCGGACGGCGCCATATATTTT.

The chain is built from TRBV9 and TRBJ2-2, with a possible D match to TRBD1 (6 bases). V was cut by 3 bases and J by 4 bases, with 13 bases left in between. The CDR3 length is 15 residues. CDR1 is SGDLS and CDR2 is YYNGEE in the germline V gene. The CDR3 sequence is CASSARQVATGELFF. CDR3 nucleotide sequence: TGTGCCAGCAGCGCTCGACAGGTAGCCACCGGGGAGCTGTTTTTT.

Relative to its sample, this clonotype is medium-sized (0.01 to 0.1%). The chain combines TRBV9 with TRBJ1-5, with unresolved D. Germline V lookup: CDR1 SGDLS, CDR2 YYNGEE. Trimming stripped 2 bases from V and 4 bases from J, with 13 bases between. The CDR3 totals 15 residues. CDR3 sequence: CASSVEGAQNQPQHF. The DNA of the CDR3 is TGTGCCAGCAGCGTTGAAGGTGCACAGAATCAGCCCCAGCATTTT.

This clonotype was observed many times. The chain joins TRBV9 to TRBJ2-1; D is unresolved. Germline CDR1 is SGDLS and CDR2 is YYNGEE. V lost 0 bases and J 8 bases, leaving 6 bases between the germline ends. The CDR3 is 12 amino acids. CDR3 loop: CASSVEVDEQFF. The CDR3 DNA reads TGTGCCAGCAGCGTAGAAGTGGATGAGCAGTTCTTC. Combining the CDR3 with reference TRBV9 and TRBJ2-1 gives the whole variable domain DSGVTQTPKHLITATGQRVTLRCSPRSGDLSVYWYQQSLDQGLQFLIQYYNGEERAKGNILERFSAQQFPDLHSELNLSSLELGDSALYFCASSVEVDEQFFGPGTRLTVL.

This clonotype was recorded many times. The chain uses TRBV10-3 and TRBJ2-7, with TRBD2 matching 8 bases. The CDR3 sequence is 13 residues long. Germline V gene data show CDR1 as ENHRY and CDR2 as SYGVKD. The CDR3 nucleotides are TGTGCTCCCGGGGGGGAGGATGGCTACGAGCAGTACTTC. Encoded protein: CAPGGEDGYEQYF.

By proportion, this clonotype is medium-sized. CDR3 amino acids: CASSVEPQGVVNGYTF. The CDR3 DNA sequence: TGTGCCAGCAGCGTAGAACCTCAAGGGGTTGTGAATGGCTACACCTTC. The V gene is TRBV9, the J gene TRBJ1-2; perhaps TRBD1 as D (5 bases). Germline lookup yields CDR1 SGDLS and CDR2 YYNGEE. The CDR3 contains 16 residues. V lost 0 bases and J 6 bases, leaving 18 bases between the germline ends. Using reference TRBV9 and TRBJ1-2 for the parts outside the CDR3, the full variable domain is DSGVTQTPKHLITATGQRVTLRCSPRSGDLSVYWYQQSLDQGLQFLIQYYNGEERAKGNILERFSAQQFPDLHSELNLSSLELGDSALYFCASSVEPQGVVNGYTFGSGTRLTVV.

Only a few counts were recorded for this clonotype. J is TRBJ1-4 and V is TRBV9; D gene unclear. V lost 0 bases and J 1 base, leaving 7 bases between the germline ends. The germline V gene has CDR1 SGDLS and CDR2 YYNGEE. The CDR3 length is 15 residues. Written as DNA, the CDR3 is TGTGCCAGCAGCGTAGGGGCAGGAACTAATGAAAAACTGTTTTTT. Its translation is CASSVGAGTNEKLFF.

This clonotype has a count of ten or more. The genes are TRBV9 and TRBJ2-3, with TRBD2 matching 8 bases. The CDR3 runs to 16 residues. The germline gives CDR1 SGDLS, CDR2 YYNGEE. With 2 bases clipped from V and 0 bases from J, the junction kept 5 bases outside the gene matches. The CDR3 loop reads CASSVTLAGSTDTQYF. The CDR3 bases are TGTGCCAGCAGCGTGACCTTAGCGGGAAGCACAGATACGCAGTATTTT. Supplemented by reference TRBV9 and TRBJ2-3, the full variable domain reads DSGVTQTPKHLITATGQRVTLRCSPRSGDLSVYWYQQSLDQGLQFLIQYYNGEERAKGNILERFSAQQFPDLHSELNLSSLELGDSALYFCASSVTLAGSTDTQYFGPGTRLTVL.

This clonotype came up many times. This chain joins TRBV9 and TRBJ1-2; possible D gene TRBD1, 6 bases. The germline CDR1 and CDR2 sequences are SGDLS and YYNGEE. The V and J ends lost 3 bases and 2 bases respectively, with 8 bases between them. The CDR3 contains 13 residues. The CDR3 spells CASSAQGNYGYTF. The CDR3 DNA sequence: TGTGCCAGCAGCGCACAGGGCAACTATGGCTACACCTTC.

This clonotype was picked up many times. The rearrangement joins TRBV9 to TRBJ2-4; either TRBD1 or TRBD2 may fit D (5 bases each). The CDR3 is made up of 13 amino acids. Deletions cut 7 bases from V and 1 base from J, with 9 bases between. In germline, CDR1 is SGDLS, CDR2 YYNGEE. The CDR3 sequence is CASGTGAKNIQYF. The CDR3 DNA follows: TGTGCCAGCGGGACCGGGGCCAAAAACATTCAGTACTTC.

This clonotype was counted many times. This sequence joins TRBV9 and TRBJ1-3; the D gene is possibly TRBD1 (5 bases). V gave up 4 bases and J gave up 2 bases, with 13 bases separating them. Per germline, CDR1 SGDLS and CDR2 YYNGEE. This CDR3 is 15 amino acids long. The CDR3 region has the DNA TGTGCCAGCAGCACCCCGGGGGTGGCTGGAAACACCATATATTTT. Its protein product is CASSTPGVAGNTIYF.

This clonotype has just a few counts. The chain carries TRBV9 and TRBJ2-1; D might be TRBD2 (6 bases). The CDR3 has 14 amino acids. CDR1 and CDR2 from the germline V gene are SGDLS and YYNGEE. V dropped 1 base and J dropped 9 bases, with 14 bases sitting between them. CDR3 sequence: CASSVSPGVGEQFF. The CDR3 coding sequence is TGTGCCAGCAGCGTAAGTCCGGGGGTGGGTGAGCAGTTCTTC.